Sequencing of this TCR beta chain was carried out in a study of T cell responses to AZD1222 COVID-19 vaccine. The V end was cut by 3 bases, the J end by 6 bases, with 12 bases between. CDR3 length: 13 residues. Germline CDR1 is SEHNR and CDR2 is FQNEAQ (reference sequence). Profiling relied on immunoSEQ multiplex PCR, and the TCRdb table lists in-frame clones only, not all of them. The sample holds 150,000 to 200,000 clones; 90% to 95% are singletons and the top ten take approximately 1.3%. This specimen consisted of peripheral blood, obtained 28 days after the second AZD1222 dose. This TCR came from an adult who received the AZD1222 COVID-19 vaccine. The chain combines TRBV7-9 with TRBJ2-7; D is unclear. CDR3 residues: CASSFDWRGEQYF. The CDR3 DNA is TGTGCCAGCAGCTTTGATTGGAGAGGCGAGCAGTACTTC.